The clone carrying this TCR beta chain was seen only a few times. Mismatch with germline at one junction end may stem from a read error. This sample was taken from a study of blood T cells in healthy people across ages. Primed by a sample-barcoded 5' primer and a J-beta primer mix, a second PCR proceeded for roughly 7 to 11 cycles. TCRdb re-derived calls from the 5' RACE reads in MiXCR, one entry per CDR3 protein. This repertoire shows 1.8 million or so distinct CDR3 sequences, roughly two fifths found once; its top ten account for roughly 24%. This clonotype was sampled from a human donor in good health. The source material was blood.

CDR3 amino acids: CASSLRGGPTDTQYF. The CDR3 DNA sequence: TGCGCCAGCAGCTTGCGAGGGGGCCCCACAGATACGCAGTATTTT. The chain uses TRBV7-2 and TRBJ2-3; TRBD1 agrees at 7 bases. This CDR3 comprises 15 residues. CDR1 is SGHTA and CDR2 is FQGNSA in the germline V gene.